These 18 T cell receptor beta chains share one sample of origin, sequenced in a study of radiation and T cells in renal cell carcinoma. Generated by immunoSEQ multiplex PCR, the TCRdb table keeps only in-frame clones and is missing some. The repertoire holds 150,000 to 190,000 clones, roughly 89% seen once, with 13% in the top ten. Time point noted: blood 2 weeks post-SBRT. Noted treatment: 15 Gy SBRT to primary tumor, nephrectomy 4 weeks later. Sequencing was performed on blood, taken from a patient whose treatment included radiotherapy and nephrectomy. Receptor source: a woman in her fifties or sixties with renal cell carcinoma.

This chain joins TRBV19 and TRBJ1-4, with 9 nucleotides matching TRBD1. Trimming removed 2 bases from V and 0 bases from J; junction bases left unmatched: 7. Germline V gene sequence: CDR1 LNHDA, CDR2 SQIVND (reference sequence). The CDR3 extends over 18 amino acids. DNA of the CDR3: TGTGCCAGTAGTATAACCGGGACAGGGTCTGCAACTAATGAAAAACTGTTTTTT. This codes for CASSITGTGSATNEKLFF.

This chain uses TRBV2 with TRBJ2-7; 10 bases agree with TRBD1. The ends lost 2 bases at V and 3 bases at J; junction bases unmatched: 4. Germline V CDR1 and CDR2: SNHLY, FYNNEI. The CDR3 extends over 15 amino acids. CDR3 loop: CASSETRTGGYEQYF. As DNA, the CDR3 is TGTGCCAGCAGTGAAACAAGGACAGGGGGCTACGAGCAGTACTTC.

The chain uses TRBV5-5 and TRBJ1-5; D unresolved. Germline V lookup: CDR1 SGHKS, CDR2 YYEKEE (reference sequence). The V gene lost 1 base and the J gene lost 5 bases, with 7 bases spanning the gap. This CDR3 comprises 13 residues. Here the CDR3 reads CASSLMWYQPQHF. CDR3 DNA: TGTGCCAGCAGCTTGATGTGGTATCAGCCCCAGCATTTT.

This rearrangement joins TRBV2 to TRBJ1-1; TRBD1 agrees at 7 bases. The CDR3 runs to 14 residues. Looked up from germline, CDR1 is SNHLY and CDR2 is FYNNEI. The V and J ends lost 0 bases and 5 bases, in that order; junction bases with no gene match: 3. Here the CDR3 reads CASSEAGTDTEAFF. The DNA of the CDR3 is TGTGCCAGCAGTGAAGCGGGGACAGATACTGAAGCTTTCTTT.

The gene calls are TRBV4-3 and TRBJ1-4, with TRBD1 as a possible D gene (6 bases). The CDR3 has 15 residues. The V end was cut by 1 base, the J end by 4 bases, with 10 bases between. Germline CDR1 is LGHNA and CDR2 is YSLEER. The CDR3: CASSQGGHNNEKLFF. In DNA, the CDR3 is TGCGCCAGCAGCCAAGGGGGACATAATAATGAAAAACTGTTTTTT.

There are a few counts of this clone. This chain links TRBV2 with TRBJ2-1; unclear D gene. CDR3 length: 10 amino acids. Trimming shortened V by 5 bases and J by 7 bases, and 3 bases separated the two germline ends. Germline CDR1 and CDR2: SNHLY and FYNNEI. The CDR3 protein is CASSRNEQFF. The CDR3 nucleotides read TGTGCCAGCAGTAGGAATGAGCAGTTCTTC.

A single count supports this clone. The CDR3 spells CASSVEISYEQYF. The CDR3 DNA sequence: TGTGCCAGCAGTGTTGAGATCTCCTACGAGCAGTACTTC. The chain combines TRBV2 with TRBJ2-7; no reliable D call. The V gene's germline CDR1 is SNHLY and CDR2 FYNNEI. The germline V and J ends were trimmed by 4 bases and 0 bases, with 7 bases remaining between them. The CDR3 is 13 residues long.

The chain links TRBV4-2 to TRBJ2-5, with TRBD1 matching over 7 bases. The CDR3 contains 16 residues. Unmatched junction bases numbered 6, after V lost 0 bases and J lost 2 bases. CDR1 and CDR2 from the germline V gene are LGHNA and YNFKEQ. The CDR3 region is CASSQDWQGVQETQYF. The CDR3 nucleotides are TGTGCCAGCAGCCAAGATTGGCAGGGGGTACAAGAGACCCAGTACTTC.

The chain recombines TRBV7-9 with TRBJ2-1; 8 bases line up with TRBD2. V lost 5 bases to trimming and J lost 4 bases; unmatched junction nucleotides: 16. This CDR3 is built from 18 residues. Germline-derived CDR1 and CDR2 are SEHNR and FQNEAQ (reference sequence). The CDR3 reads CASSPDPPTGGPYNEQFF. In DNA, the CDR3 is TGTGCCAGCAGCCCGGACCCCCCTACGGGGGGGCCATACAATGAGCAGTTCTTC. The entire variable domain, with the rest obtained from reference TRBV7-9 and TRBJ2-1, is as follows: DTGVSQNPRHKITKRGQNVTFRCDPISEHNRLYWYRQTLGQGPEFLTYFQNEAQLEKSRLLSDRFSAERPKGSFSTLEIQRTEQGDSAMYLCASSPDPPTGGPYNEQFFGPGTRLTVL.

The chain uses TRBV4-3 and TRBJ1-2, with 7 bases identical to TRBD1. The CDR3 is 16 residues long. J gave up 4 bases and V 0 bases, and 8 bases lay outside the gene matches. CDR1 LGHNA and CDR2 YSLEER come from the germline V gene. The CDR3 loop reads CASSQDARGQSYGYTF. As DNA, the CDR3 is TGCGCCAGCAGCCAAGATGCGAGGGGGCAAAGCTATGGCTACACCTTC.

The chain couples TRBV6-1 to TRBJ1-2, with D perhaps matching TRBD1 (6 bases). The CDR3 is 14 amino acids. Germline V CDR1 and CDR2: MNHNS, SASEGT. V lost 7 bases and J 4 bases, leaving 16 bases between the germline ends. The CDR3 region has the DNA TGTGCCAGCACCGGGACACTAGGTCCCTATGGCTACACCTTC. Residues: CASTGTLGPYGYTF.

The chain carries TRBV11-1 and TRBJ2-3; TRBD1 matches 7 bases. V lost 5 bases, J lost 2 bases, and 7 bases stayed unmatched. The CDR3 length is 15 residues. Germline CDR1 SGHAT, CDR2 FQDESV (reference sequence). In DNA form, the CDR3 reads TGTGCCAGCAGCCCAAATGGACAGGTCACAGATACGCAGTATTTT. Translating it yields CASSPNGQVTDTQYF.

The chain joins TRBV5-1 to TRBJ2-5, with 15 bases that match TRBD2. The germline V gene has CDR1 SGHRS and CDR2 YFSETQ. V dropped 3 bases and J dropped 5; count of bases not matched to a gene: 8. This CDR3 is built from 17 residues. The CDR3 nucleotides are TGCGCCAGCAGCTCCTGGACTAGCGGGGGGGCGGAGGAGACCCAGTACTTC. Protein product: CASSSWTSGGAEETQYF.

This chain connects TRBV5-1 to TRBJ2-2; tentatively, D is TRBD1 (5 bases). Germline V CDR1 and CDR2: SGHRS, YFSETQ. Trimming stripped 0 bases from V and 3 bases from J, with 9 bases between. There are 15 residues in the CDR3. CDR3 sequence reads: CASSLEQAYTGELFF. The CDR3 bases are TGCGCCAGCAGCTTGGAACAGGCTTACACCGGGGAGCTGTTTTTT. Full variable domain (missing parts from reference TRBV5-1 and TRBJ2-2): KAGVTQTPRYLIKTRGQQVTLSCSPISGHRSVSWYQQTPGQGLQFLFEYFSETQRNKGNFPGRFSGRQFSNSRSEMNVSTLELGDSALYLCASSLEQAYTGELFFGEGSRLTVL.

The rearrangement uses TRBV19 and TRBJ2-1, with D perhaps being TRBD1 or TRBD2 (6 bases each). The CDR3 sequence is 16 residues long. CDR1 and CDR2 (germline): LNHDA, SQIVND (reference sequence). V was cut by 8 bases and J by 6 bases, with 23 bases left in between. CDR3 in amino acids: CASGKLGGQGFNEQFF. CDR3 DNA: TGTGCCAGTGGGAAATTAGGGGGGCAGGGGTTCAATGAGCAGTTCTTC. The entire variable domain, with the rest obtained from reference TRBV19 and TRBJ2-1, is as follows: DGGITQSPKYLFRKEGQNVTLSCEQNLNHDAMYWYRQDPGQGLRLIYYSQIVNDFQKGDIAEGYSVSREKKESFPLTVTSAQKNPTAFYLCASGKLGGQGFNEQFFGPGTRLTVL.

Comments on this clone: The sample holds other DNA sequences that translate to the same CDR3. The chain joins TRBV2 to TRBJ1-2; unclear D gene. The CDR3 covers 13 residues. V lost 5 bases, J lost 2 bases, and 9 bases lay in between. Germline V CDR1 and CDR2: SNHLY, FYNNEI. CDR3 residues: CASSFTVNYGYTF. The CDR3 nucleotides are TGTGCCAGCAGTTTCACCGTAAACTATGGCTACACCTTC.

The chain has TRBV10-1 and TRBJ2-7; D perhaps matches TRBD1 (6 bases). V gave up 7 bases and J gave up 7 bases, with 23 bases separating them. CDR3 length: 15 amino acids. The germline V gene encodes CDR1 WNHNN and CDR2 SYGVQD (reference sequence). CDR3 sequence (DNA): TGCGCCAGCACCTCCGTCCGGACAGCCTTTAGAGAGCAGTACTTC. Translation gives CASTSVRTAFREQYF.

The rearrangement links TRBV6-5 to TRBJ1-5; TRBD1 might be the D (5 bases). The CDR3 runs 15 residues. Deletions cut 2 bases from V and 5 bases from J, with 13 bases between. Per the germline V gene, CDR1 is MNHEY and CDR2 is SVGAGI. The CDR3 loop is CASSYKRGSDQPQHF. The CDR3 nucleotides are TGTGCCAGCAGTTACAAAAGGGGTTCTGATCAGCCCCAGCATTTT.